The rows below give T cell receptor beta chains drawn from one sample of a study of blood T cell repertoires in COVID-19. Some clones are missing from TCRdb's copy, which holds only in-frame ones; the method was immunoSEQ multiplex PCR. This table has some 110,000 clones, 60% to 85% appearing once. The sample comprised peripheral blood. All receptors come from a man in his 70s with acute or convalescent COVID-19. Each CDR3 is given with its conserved first and last residue. The order of the fields is D gene, clone size, J gene, V gene, CDR3 protein, CDR3 DNA. The D gene is left open where the match is weak. Clone sizes are given selectively: once, few, many, or a class where the clone is expanded.

>NA|NA|TRBJ2-1|TRBV6-5
CASSYSGTGGNEQFF
TGTGCCAGCAGTTACTCTGGGACTGGGGGGAATGAGCAGTTCTTC
>NA|NA|TRBJ2-7|TRBV6-6
CASSYGGTSPGEQYF
TGTGCCAGCAGTTACGGCGGGACTTCTCCTGGGGAGCAGTACTTC
>NA|NA|TRBJ1-1|TRBV24-1
CATSDLRGAGFAFMNTEAFF
TGTGCCACCAGTGATTTGCGGGGGGCGGGTTTTGCATTCATGAACACTGAAGCTTTCTTT
>TRBD1|NA|TRBJ2-2|TRBV5-1
CASSPRPNGQGRSGELFF
TGCGCCAGCAGCCCGAGACCAAACGGACAGGGACGGTCCGGGGAGCTGTTTTTT
>TRBD1|NA|TRBJ2-7|TRBV30
CAWSWDRGEQYF
TGTGCCTGGAGTTGGGACAGGGGAGAGCAGTACTTC
>TRBD1|NA|TRBJ2-7|TRBV6-5
CASSWSTATGEQYF
TGTGCCAGCAGTTGGTCGACGGCGACAGGGGAGCAGTACTTC
>NA|NA|TRBJ1-4|TRBV5-1
CASSRTGSLAEKLFF
TGCGCCAGCAGCCGAACAGGGAGTTTGGCTGAAAAACTGTTTTTT
>NA|NA|TRBJ1-5|TRBV21-1
CANHQQGYSQPQHF
TGTGCCAACCACCAACAGGGGTATAGTCAGCCCCAGCATTTT
>NA|many|TRBJ2-4|TRBV4-2
CASSQATGDIQYF
TGTGCCAGCAGCCAAGCCACAGGAGACATTCAGTACTTC
>NA|NA|TRBJ1-3|TRBV5-1
CASGNGTGNTIYF
TGCGCCTCAGGTAACGGAACTGGAAACACCATATATTTT
>NA|NA|TRBJ2-2|TRBV11-1
CASSPGFLSHTGELFF
TGTGCCAGCAGCCCGGGATTCCTCAGTCACACCGGGGAGCTGTTTTTT
>NA|NA|TRBJ2-5|TRBV6-5
CASSYDKEETQYF
TGTGCCAGCAGTTACGACAAAGAAGAGACCCAGTACTTC
>NA|NA|TRBJ2-1|TRBV4-3
CASSPGEAEQFF
TGCGCCAGCAGCCCGGGGGAGGCTGAGCAGTTCTTC
>TRBD1|NA|TRBJ2-7|TRBV11-2
CASSLQGAFLYEQYF
TGTGCCAGCAGCTTACAGGGGGCGTTTTTATACGAGCAGTACTTC
>TRBD1|NA|TRBJ1-1|TRBV7-9
CASSSQGGNTEAFF
TGTGCCAGCAGCAGCCAGGGGGGAAACACTGAAGCTTTCTTT
>NA|NA|TRBJ2-1|TRBV29-1
CSEGSGDEQFF
TGCAGCGAGGGATCGGGGGATGAGCAGTTCTTC
>TRBD2|few|TRBJ2-7|TRBV5-1
CASSLGPSGPKYEQYF
TGCGCCAGCAGCTTGGGGCCTAGCGGACCAAAATACGAGCAGTACTTC
>NA|NA|TRBJ2-4|TRBV4-2
CASSQYGGGGTKNIQYF
TGTGCCAGCAGCCAATACGGGGGTGGAGGTACCAAAAACATTCAGTACTTC
>NA|NA|TRBJ2-5|TRBV12-5
CASAPGRGVQETQYF
TGTGCTAGTGCCCCAGGCCGCGGGGTTCAAGAGACCCAGTACTTC
>NA|once|TRBJ2-7|TRBV2
CASSGGTGYEQYF
TGTGCCAGCAGTGGGGGGACTGGTTACGAGCAGTACTTC
>NA|few|TRBJ2-2|TRBV6-5
CASSFRTDNTGELFF
TGTGCCAGCAGTTTCAGGACAGATAACACCGGGGAGCTGTTTTTT
>NA|NA|TRBJ2-1|TRBV29-1
CSVEDPGENEQFF
TGCAGCGTTGAAGACCCCGGGGAGAATGAGCAGTTCTTC
>NA|NA|TRBJ2-1|TRBV19
CASSIAGGFYNEQFF
TGTGCCAGTAGTATCGCAGGGGGGTTCTACAATGAGCAGTTCTTC
>NA|NA|TRBJ1-1|TRBV12-3/TRBV12-4
CASSLQGSTEAFF
TGTGCCAGCAGTTTGCAGGGATCCACTGAAGCTTTCTTT
>NA|NA|TRBJ2-3|TRBV4-1
CASSGRGVHRGNTDTQYF
TGCGCCAGCAGCGGAAGGGGGGTACACAGGGGAAACACAGATACGCAGTATTTT
>NA|NA|TRBJ2-5|TRBV5-1
CASSLFGQETQYF
TGCGCCAGCAGCTTGTTCGGGCAAGAGACCCAGTACTTC
>NA|once|TRBJ1-2|TRBV11-2
CASSLSKAINYGYTF
TGTGCCAGCAGCTTATCCAAAGCGATTAACTATGGCTACACCTTC
>TRBD1|few|TRBJ1-3|TRBV28
CASSPVGTGVVGNTIYF
TGTGCCAGCTCCCCAGTTGGGACAGGGGTCGTTGGAAACACCATATATTTT
>NA|NA|TRBJ2-2|TRBV2
CASRGAAWVSGELFF
TGTGCCAGCAGGGGGGCAGCTTGGGTATCCGGGGAGCTGTTTTTT
>TRBD1|NA|TRBJ2-3|TRBV7-9
CASSRDRGTDTQYF
TGTGCCAGCAGCCGAGACAGGGGAACAGATACGCAGTATTTT
>TRBD1|NA|TRBJ2-7|TRBV27
CASSSTGGTYEQYF
TGTGCCAGCAGTTCTACAGGGGGCACTTACGAGCAGTACTTC
>NA|NA|TRBJ2-2|TRBV29-1
CSVEDRARGVAGELFF
TGCAGCGTTGAAGATCGAGCCCGAGGTGTCGCCGGGGAGCTGTTTTTT
>TRBD2|NA|TRBJ2-3|TRBV19
CASSLGLADTQYF
TGTGCCAGTAGTCTAGGACTAGCAGATACGCAGTATTTT
>TRBD1|once|TRBJ1-2|TRBV5-1
CASSPGQGGTSGYTF
TGCGCCAGCAGCCCGGGACAGGGGGGGACTAGTGGCTACACCTTC
>TRBD2|few|TRBJ2-5|TRBV3-1/TRBV3-2
CASSPRDPGGTQYF
TGTGCCAGCAGCCCGAGGGACCCGGGGGGGACCCAGTACTTC
>NA|NA|TRBJ1-5|TRBV12-3/TRBV12-4
CASRKTGDQPQHF
TGTGCCAGCAGAAAAACAGGAGATCAGCCCCAGCATTTT
>NA|NA|TRBJ2-6|TRBV4-2
CASSQVQASGANVLTF
TGTGCCAGCAGCCAAGTTCAGGCCTCTGGGGCCAACGTCCTGACTTTC
>TRBD1|NA|TRBJ2-5|TRBV18
CASSPPRTGEETQYF
TGTGCCAGCTCACCGCCTCGGACAGGGGAGGAGACCCAGTACTTC
>TRBD1|NA|TRBJ2-2|TRBV24-1
CATSETGTGVAGELFF
TGTGCCACCAGTGAAACCGGGACAGGGGTAGCCGGGGAGCTGTTTTTT
>TRBD1|NA|TRBJ1-1|TRBV6-2/TRBV6-3
CASSQKTGVPPLNTEAFF
TGTGCCAGCAGCCAAAAGACAGGGGTCCCCCCCCTGAACACTGAAGCTTTCTTT
>NA|NA|TRBJ2-7|TRBV5-1
CASSLGGENYEQYF
TGCGCCAGCAGCTTGGGTGGAGAGAATTACGAGCAGTACTTC
>TRBD2|NA|TRBJ2-3|TRBV3-1/TRBV3-2
CASSLLAGSRDTQYF
TGTGCCAGCAGCCTACTAGCGGGGTCCAGAGATACGCAGTATTTT
>TRBD1|few|TRBJ2-1|TRBV11-3
CASSSEGPDRGWANEQFF
TGTGCCAGCAGCTCTGAGGGACCCGACAGGGGATGGGCCAATGAGCAGTTCTTC
>TRBD1|NA|TRBJ2-1|TRBV5-1
CASSLIGTVYNEQFF
TGCGCCAGCAGCTTGATTGGGACAGTCTACAATGAGCAGTTCTTC
>TRBD1|few|TRBJ1-5|TRBV13
CASTFLGRGVKPQHF
TGTGCCAGCACCTTCTTGGGCAGGGGGGTAAAGCCCCAGCATTTT
>TRBD1|NA|TRBJ2-4|TRBV4-1
CASSQEGQGRNIQYF
TGCGCCAGCAGCCAAGAGGGACAGGGGAGAAACATTCAGTACTTC